The following is a T cell receptor (beta chain) sequence with its context. Its target is unknown. The data stem from a study of Tregs in tolerant kidney transplant recipients. Germline V lookup: CDR1 LNHNV, CDR2 YYDKDF (reference sequence). The V end lost 0 bases, the J end lost 3 bases, and 10 bases lay between the germline ends. CDR3 length equals 15 residues. Study-wide points: Antigen-driven expansion was suggested because donor-specific Tregs expanded more than all Tregs in tolerant patients. Expanding Tregs on activated donor B cells appeared to best identify donor-specific TCRbeta clones. Biological reproducibility was not directly addressed, but technical replication error appeared minimal.

Data came from immunoSEQ multiplex PCR; TCRdb stores just in-frame clones and leaves some out. This sample has approximately 100,000 clones; roughly 93% occur once, and the top ten carry approximately 0.5%. Thawed PBMCs were FACS-sorted into unstimulated CD4+CD25+CD127- regulatory T cells, CD4+CD25- non-regulatory cells, CD4 and CD8 cells. Specimen: CD4+ T cells from blood, collected before the transplant. The receptor was derived from a human donor who received a combined kidney and bone marrow transplant. The rearrangement uses TRBV15 and TRBJ2-3, with D unclear. The CDR3 reads CATSRDGGRTDTQYF. The CDR3 DNA sequence: TGTGCCACCAGCAGAGATGGCGGTAGAACAGATACGCAGTATTTT.